Following are 7 T cell receptor beta chains from one sample sequenced in a study of T cells in localized non-small cell lung cancer. Clones were read by immunoSEQ multiplex PCR, and TCRdb kept only the in-frame ones, dropping some. Of roughly 30,000 clones in the sample, about 80% are singletons; the top ten hold approximately 5.3%. This specimen was peripheral blood mononuclear cells, taken before any cancer treatment. The receptors originated from a man aged 40-75 years with stage III lung adenocarcinoma.

The chain is built from TRBV6-1 and TRBJ1-2, with D uncertain. CDR1 is MNHNS and CDR2 is SASEGT in the germline V gene. The CDR3 sequence is 13 residues long. V lost 6 bases and J lost 2, with 10 bases in between. CDR3 bases: TGTGCCAGCAGAGTGACGGAAAACTATGGCTACACCTTC. As protein: CASRVTENYGYTF.

This chain connects TRBV7-9 to TRBJ2-5; D unresolved. This CDR3 is 14 amino acids long. Deletions cut 4 bases from V and 5 bases from J, with 14 bases between. The V gene's germline CDR1 is SEHNR and CDR2 FQNEAQ (reference sequence). The CDR3 DNA sequence: TGTGCCAGCAGCTACCAGAGCCCCATGGAGACCCAGTACTTC. Its protein product is CASSYQSPMETQYF.

The chain combines TRBV5-6 with TRBJ2-2; D remains ambiguous. In germline, CDR1 is SGHDT, CDR2 YYEEEE. This CDR3 contains 16 residues. V gave up 4 bases and J gave up 3 bases, with 16 bases separating them. CDR3 region: CASSASRIGDTGELFF. CDR3 DNA: TGTGCCAGCAGCGCTTCTAGGATCGGCGACACCGGGGAGCTGTTTTTT.

J is TRBJ2-5 and V is TRBV5-8, with TRBD1 matching 7 bases. V lost 0 bases, J lost 7 bases, and 12 bases stayed unmatched. The CDR3 has 16 amino acids. Germline V lookup: CDR1 SGHTS, CDR2 YDEGEE. This chain's CDR3 is CASSLALTGPVGTQYF. In nucleotides, the CDR3 is TGTGCCAGCAGCTTGGCTTTGACAGGGCCCGTGGGGACCCAGTACTTC.

The CDR3 loop reads CASSSGQGEGYGYTF. The DNA of the CDR3 is TGTGCCAGTAGTAGTGGACAGGGGGAAGGCTATGGCTACACCTTC. This chain joins TRBV19 and TRBJ1-2; TRBD1 matches 10 bases. Germline lookup yields CDR1 LNHDA and CDR2 SQIVND (reference sequence). The CDR3 has 15 residues. Trimming removed 4 bases from V and 4 bases from J; junction bases left unmatched: 6. Drawing the rest from reference TRBV19 and TRBJ1-2, the complete variable domain is DGGITQSPKYLFRKEGQNVTLSCEQNLNHDAMYWYRQDPGQGLRLIYYSQIVNDFQKGDIAEGYSVSREKKESFPLTVTSAQKNPTAFYLCASSSGQGEGYGYTFGSGTRLTVV.

This clone is a singleton in its sample. The rearrangement links TRBV5-1 to TRBJ2-5, with 9 positions matching TRBD2. This CDR3 has 15 residues. V dropped 2 bases and J dropped 4; count of bases not matched to a gene: 6. CDR1 SGHRS and CDR2 YFSETQ come from the germline V gene. DNA of the CDR3: TGCGCCAGCAGCTTTAGCGGGGGAGTGGGAGAGACCCAGTACTTC. Amino acid sequence: CASSFSGGVGETQYF.

This chain uses TRBV29-1 with TRBJ2-7, with no clear D. The germline gives CDR1 SQVTM, CDR2 ANQGSEA. This CDR3 has 13 amino acids. V shed 5 bases and J shed 3 bases, with 14 bases lying between them. Here the CDR3 reads CSVSSTGGYEQYF. DNA of the CDR3: TGCAGCGTTAGTTCTACGGGCGGCTACGAGCAGTACTTC.